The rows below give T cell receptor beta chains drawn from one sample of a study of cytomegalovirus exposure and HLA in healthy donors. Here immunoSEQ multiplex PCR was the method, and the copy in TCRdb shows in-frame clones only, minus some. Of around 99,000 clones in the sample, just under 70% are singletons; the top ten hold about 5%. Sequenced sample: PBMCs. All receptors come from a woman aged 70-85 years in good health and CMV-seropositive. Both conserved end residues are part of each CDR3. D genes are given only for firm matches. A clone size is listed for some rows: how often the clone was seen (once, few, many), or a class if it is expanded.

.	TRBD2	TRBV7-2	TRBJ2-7	CASSLAQLAGVGYEQYF	TGTGCCAGCAGCTTAGCGCAACTAGCGGGGGTGGGTTACGAGCAGTACTTC
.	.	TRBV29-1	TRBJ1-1	CSMGPDTEAFF	TGCAGTATGGGCCCGGACACTGAAGCTTTCTTT
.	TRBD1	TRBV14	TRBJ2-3	CASSQQGVSTDTQYF	TGTGCCAGCAGCCAGCAGGGGGTGAGCACAGATACGCAGTATTTT
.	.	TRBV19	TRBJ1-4	CASSIERFGKLFF	TGTGCCAGTAGTATAGAGCGGTTTGGGAAACTGTTTTTT
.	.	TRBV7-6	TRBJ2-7	CASSRGSVSSYEQYF	TGTGCCAGCAGTCGGGGGTCAGTATCTTCCTACGAGCAGTACTTC
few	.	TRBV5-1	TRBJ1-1	CASSIGAGTEAFF	TGCGCCAGCAGCATTGGGGCAGGGACTGAAGCTTTCTTT
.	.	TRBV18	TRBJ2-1	CASSPTPSSYNEQFF	TGTGCCAGCTCACCGACTCCTAGCTCCTACAATGAGCAGTTCTTC
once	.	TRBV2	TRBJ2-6	CASSVGVLGANVLTF	TGTGCCAGCAGTGTAGGAGTACTTGGGGCCAACGTCCTGACTTTC
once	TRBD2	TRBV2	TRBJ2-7	CASSGLAGGPYEQYF	TGTGCCAGCAGTGGTCTAGCGGGGGGTCCCTACGAGCAGTACTTC
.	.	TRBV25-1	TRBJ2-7	CASSEDSSYEQYF	TGTGCCAGCAGTGAGGACAGCTCCTACGAGCAGTACTTC
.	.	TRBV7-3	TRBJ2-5	CASSLTGGFQETQYF	TGTGCCAGCAGCTTAACCGGGGGATTCCAAGAGACCCAGTACTTC
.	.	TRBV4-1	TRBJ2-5	CASSQSVQWEQYF	TGCGCCAGCAGCCAATCGGTTCAGTGGGAGCAGTACTTC
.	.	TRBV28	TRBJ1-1	CASSAVRVEQGTEAFF	TGTGCCAGCAGTGCCGTACGAGTGGAGCAGGGGACTGAAGCTTTCTTT
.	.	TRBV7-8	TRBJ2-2	CASSLEGTSFAEGTGELFF	TGTGCCAGCAGCTTAGAAGGTACTTCGTTCGCGGAAGGCACCGGGGAGCTGTTTTTT
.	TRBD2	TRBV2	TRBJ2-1	CASRGTSGFLSSYNEQFF	TGTGCCAGCAGGGGGACTAGCGGGTTTTTGAGCTCCTACAATGAGCAGTTCTTC
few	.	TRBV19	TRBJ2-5	CASSVPQGTQYF	TGTGCCAGTAGTGTCCCTCAGGGTACCCAGTACTTC
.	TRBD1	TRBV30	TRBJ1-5	CAWSVDRASNFWSQPQHF	TGTGCCTGGAGTGTAGACAGGGCGAGTAATTTTTGGAGTCAGCCCCAGCATTTT
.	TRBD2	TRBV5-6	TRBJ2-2	CASSPGTTYTGELFF	TGTGCCAGCAGCCCCGGGACTACCTACACCGGGGAGCTGTTTTTT
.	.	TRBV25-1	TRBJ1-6	CASSLGQYNSPLHF	TGTGCCAGCAGTTTGGGCCAATATAATTCACCCCTCCACTTT
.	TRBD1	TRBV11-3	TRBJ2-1	CASSLAGTGGYNEQFF	TGTGCCAGCAGCTTAGCCGGGACAGGGGGGTACAATGAGCAGTTCTTC
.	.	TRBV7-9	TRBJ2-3	CASSSNLRGSTDTQYF	TGTGCCAGCAGCTCAAATCTTAGGGGGAGCACAGATACGCAGTATTTT
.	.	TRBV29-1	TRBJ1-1	CSVGSRVAEAFF	TGCAGCGTCGGTAGTCGGGTAGCTGAAGCTTTCTTT
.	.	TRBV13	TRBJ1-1	CASSSGSYRVMNTEAFF	TGTGCCAGCAGCTCCGGGTCCTACAGGGTAATGAACACTGAAGCTTTCTTT
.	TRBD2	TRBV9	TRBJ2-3	CASSVAGTSGRDTQYF	TGTGCCAGCAGCGTAGCCGGGACTAGCGGTCGGGATACGCAGTATTTT
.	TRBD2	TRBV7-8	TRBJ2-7	CASSSAGGFYEQYF	TGTGCCAGCAGCTCTGCCGGGGGGTTCTACGAGCAGTACTTC
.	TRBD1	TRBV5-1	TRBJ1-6	CASSYEGATSYNSPLHF	TGCGCCAGCAGCTACGAGGGGGCTACGTCCTATAATTCACCCCTCCACTTT
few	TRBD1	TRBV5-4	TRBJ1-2	CASSFDRAYGYTF	TGTGCCAGCAGCTTCGACAGGGCCTATGGCTACACCTTC
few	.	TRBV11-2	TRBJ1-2	CASSLGLVYGYTF	TGTGCCAGCAGCTTAGGACTGGTCTATGGCTACACCTTC
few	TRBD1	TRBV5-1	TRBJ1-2	CASSFGQGLGKDGYTF	TGCGCCAGCAGCTTCGGACAGGGCCTAGGCAAGGATGGCTACACCTTC
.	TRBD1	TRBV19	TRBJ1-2	CASSMGRQGANGYTF	TGTGCCAGTAGTATGGGTCGACAGGGGGCAAATGGCTACACCTTC
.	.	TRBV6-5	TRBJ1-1	CATRGPEAFF	TGTGCCACCCGAGGGCCTGAAGCTTTCTTT
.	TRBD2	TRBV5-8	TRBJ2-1	CASSLGRLAGNEQFF	TGTGCCAGCAGCTTGGGGAGACTAGCGGGCAATGAGCAGTTCTTC
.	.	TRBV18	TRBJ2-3	CASSEGALHTDTQYF	TGTGCCAGCTCGGAGGGGGCCCTACACACAGATACGCAGTATTTT
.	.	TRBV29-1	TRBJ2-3	CSADAKPGDTDTQYF	TGCAGCGCCGATGCGAAACCGGGGGACACAGATACGCAGTATTTT
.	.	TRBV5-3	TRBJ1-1	CARSIEVYYTEAFF	TGTGCCAGAAGCATCGAGGTTTATTACACTGAAGCTTTCTTT
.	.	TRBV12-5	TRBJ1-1	CASGLTPGSMNTEAFF	TGTGCTAGTGGTTTGACCCCGGGAAGCATGAACACTGAAGCTTTCTTT
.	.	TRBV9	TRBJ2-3	CASSVPKYRESTDTQYF	TGTGCCAGCAGCGTTCCAAAGTACAGAGAGAGCACAGATACGCAGTATTTT
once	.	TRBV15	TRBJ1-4	CATSRERRAGTTNEKLFF	TGTGCCACCAGCAGAGAGAGGAGAGCGGGGACCACTAATGAAAAACTGTTTTTT
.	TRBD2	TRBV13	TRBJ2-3	CASSLGMRTSGTDTQYF	TGTGCCAGCAGCTTAGGAATGCGGACTAGCGGCACAGATACGCAGTATTTT